The next 29 T cell receptor beta chains were all read from a single sample in a study of T-cell memory formation after mild COVID-19. Each CDR3 protein gets one entry after TCRdb re-called the 5' RACE reads with MiXCR. The sample holds under 70,000 distinct CDR3 sequences, about a tenth seen once. Specimen: PBMCs or a T cell subset sorted from them (not recorded which). The receptor source for this set is a man aged 18-30 years who had mild COVID-19 (a few samples of this study predate the infection). Cell type and time point are not known.

This clonotype was seen only a few times. V and J are TRBV7-2 and TRBJ2-4; 7 bases agree with TRBD1. Germline CDR1 is SGHTA and CDR2 is FQGNSA. Unmatched junction bases numbered 6, after V lost 5 bases and J lost 2 bases. The CDR3 extends over 15 amino acids. CDR3 residues: CASSLGGSTKNIQYF. DNA for the CDR3: TGTGCCAGCAGCCTAGGGGGCAGTACCAAAAACATTCAGTACTTC. The entire variable domain, with the rest obtained from reference TRBV7-2 and TRBJ2-4, is as follows: GAGVSQSPSNKVTEKGKDVELRCDPISGHTALYWYRQSLGQGLEFLIYFQGNSAPDKSGLPSDRFSAERTGGSVSTLTIQRTQQEDSAVYLCASSLGGSTKNIQYFGAGTRLSVL.

This clonotype was found a few times. The chain uses TRBV12-3 or TRBV12-4 and TRBJ2-7, with 11 bases aligning to TRBD1. Trimming took 6 bases from V and 0 from J; bases not matched to a gene: 4. CDR3 length: 15 residues. CDR3 sequence (DNA): TGTGCCAGCAGGAGAGGGACAGGGGGCTCCTACGAGCAGTACTTC. It translates to CASRRGTGGSYEQYF.

V gene TRBV29-1 combines with J gene TRBJ2-1; 9 bases agree with TRBD2. This CDR3 has 13 residues. Germline CDR1 and CDR2: SQVTM and ANQGSEA. Trimming at V came to 4 bases and at J to 3 bases, leaving 1 base not matched to a gene. CDR3 amino acids: CSVVTSGYNEQFF. CDR3 in DNA: TGCAGCGTTGTGACTAGCGGCTACAATGAGCAGTTCTTC.

This clonotype occurred a few times. The chain is built from TRBV15 and TRBJ2-3; a possible D gene is TRBD2 (5 bases). V gave up 0 bases and J gave up 4 bases, with 14 bases separating them. CDR3 length: 16 amino acids. CDR1 is LNHNV and CDR2 is YYDKDF in the germline V gene (reference sequence). CDR3 amino acids: CATSRERPGSADTQYF. CDR3 coding DNA: TGTGCCACCAGCAGAGAGAGGCCCGGTAGCGCAGATACGCAGTATTTT.

There are many counts of this clonotype. The V gene is TRBV7-2, the J gene TRBJ2-1; D gene unclear. This CDR3 region has 14 residues. The germline gives CDR1 SGHTA, CDR2 FQGNSA. Trimming pared 1 base from V and 6 bases from J, leaving 10 bases between. The CDR3 here is CASSLGATVNEQFF. CDR3 DNA sequence: TGTGCCAGCAGCTTAGGCGCGACGGTCAATGAGCAGTTCTTC.

This clonotype was observed a few times. The CDR3 DNA sequence: TGTGCCAGCACCCCACGGGAGGGCAAGGAGCAGTACTTC. Its translation is CASTPREGKEQYF. V is TRBV3-1 and J is TRBJ2-7, with 8 bases aligning to TRBD2. The V gene end was trimmed by 7 bases and the J gene end by 7 bases; junction bases not matched to a gene: 9. CDR1 is LGHDT, CDR2 YNNKEL, per germline (reference sequence). The CDR3 runs to 13 residues.

With regard to this clonotype: A much more abundant neighbour one base away suggests this may be a read error. The chain uses TRBV5-1 and TRBJ2-5; D is undetermined. Germline CDR1 SGHRS, CDR2 YFSETQ. The CDR3 loop spans 15 amino acids. V lost 1 base to trimming and J lost 3 bases, with 13 bases between them. CDR3 DNA: TGCGCCAGCAGCTTGTGGCCGAAGCCCGAAGAGACCCAGTACTTC. This codes for CASSLWPKPEETQYF.

J is TRBJ2-5 and V is TRBV7-2; a weak D match, TRBD1 (6 bases). Trimming left V 1 base short and J 4 bases short, with 7 bases between. Per the germline V gene, CDR1 is SGHTA and CDR2 is FQGNSA. The CDR3 length is 13 residues. The CDR3 DNA reads as TGTGCCAGCAGCTTAGGGGGGCGAGAGACCCAGTACTTC. Translated: CASSLGGRETQYF.

This clonotype was observed a handful of times. The chain couples TRBV7-9 to TRBJ1-5; 11 positions agree with TRBD1. With 5 bases clipped from V and 4 bases from J, the junction kept 4 bases outside the gene matches. In germline, CDR1 is SEHNR, CDR2 FQNEAQ (reference sequence). The CDR3 is 15 amino acids. The chain's CDR3 is CASSLGQGANQPQHF. DNA for the CDR3: TGTGCCAGCAGCCTTGGACAGGGGGCGAATCAGCCCCAGCATTTT.

This clonotype was observed a few times. V gene TRBV7-2 combines with J gene TRBJ2-3; tentatively, D is TRBD1 or TRBD2 (6 bases each). V was shortened by 5 bases and J by 2 bases, with 14 bases between the two germline ends. The germline gives CDR1 SGHTA, CDR2 FQGNSA. The CDR3 length is 15 residues. Here the CDR3 DNA reads TGTGCCAGCAGCCAGGGGCGGGGCGACACAGATACGCAGTATTTT. Residues: CASSQGRGDTDTQYF. Full variable domain (outside the CDR3, taken from reference TRBV7-2 and TRBJ2-3): GAGVSQSPSNKVTEKGKDVELRCDPISGHTALYWYRQSLGQGLEFLIYFQGNSAPDKSGLPSDRFSAERTGGSVSTLTIQRTQQEDSAVYLCASSQGRGDTDTQYFGPGTRLTVL.

There are a few counts of this clonotype. This rearrangement joins TRBV29-1 to TRBJ1-1; 7 positions match TRBD1. V shed 7 bases, J shed 3 bases, and the junction held 8 bases outside the gene matches. Germline V CDR1 and CDR2: SQVTM, ANQGSEA. The CDR3 is 13 amino acids. CDR3 DNA sequence: TGCAGCGCTAGCAGGGGGGTGGACACTGAAGCTTTCTTT. This codes for CSASRGVDTEAFF.

This chain links TRBV5-1 with TRBJ1-2; the D gene is possibly TRBD1 (6 bases). CDR1 is SGHRS, CDR2 YFSETQ, per germline. V lost 0 bases and J 4 bases, leaving 10 bases between the germline ends. The CDR3 has 14 amino acids. The CDR3 DNA reads as TGCGCCAGCAGCTTGGCGGACAGCGGCTATGGCTACACCTTC. Protein: CASSLADSGYGYTF.

This clonotype was observed a few times. The chain has TRBV7-2 and TRBJ1-3; D call uncertain. V was cut by 2 bases and J by 8 bases, with 16 bases left in between. The germline CDR1 and CDR2 sequences are SGHTA and FQGNSA. The CDR3 length is 15 residues. CDR3 loop: CASSLRGTGGHTIYF. DNA of the CDR3: TGTGCCAGCAGCTTAAGAGGCACGGGAGGTCACACCATATATTTT. The complete variable domain, with remaining parts taken from reference TRBV7-2 and TRBJ1-3, reads GAGVSQSPSNKVTEKGKDVELRCDPISGHTALYWYRQSLGQGLEFLIYFQGNSAPDKSGLPSDRFSAERTGGSVSTLTIQRTQQEDSAVYLCASSLRGTGGHTIYFGEGSWLTVV.

V and J are TRBV6-6 and TRBJ2-7; 11 bases match TRBD2. V gave up 2 bases and J gave up 8 bases; unmatched junction bases: 2. CDR1 is MNHNY and CDR2 is SVGAGI in the germline V gene (reference sequence). The CDR3 consists of 13 residues. CDR3 loop: CASSYATSGKQYF. CDR3 coding DNA: TGTGCCAGCAGTTACGCGACTAGCGGGAAGCAGTACTTC.

This clonotype has more than one count but fewer than ten. The chain uses TRBV11-3 and TRBJ2-1; 7 positions agree with TRBD1. This CDR3 has 15 amino acids. V lost 0 bases and J lost 7; bases outside the gene matches: 6. Germline CDR1 reads SGHNT; CDR2 reads YENEEA. The DNA for the CDR3 is TGTGCCAGCAGCTTAGAGAGGGGGCGTAGTAATGAGCAGTTCTTC. As protein: CASSLERGRSNEQFF.

In this sample, this clonotype turned up many times. The V gene is TRBV5-1, the J gene TRBJ2-1, with 7 bases identical to TRBD2. V shed 1 base, J shed 0 bases, and the junction held 4 bases outside the gene matches. The V gene's germline CDR1 is SGHRS and CDR2 YFSETQ. CDR3 length equals 16 residues. The chain's CDR3 is CASSLTGGNSYNEQFF. Written as DNA, the CDR3 is TGCGCCAGCAGCTTGACGGGGGGAAACTCCTACAATGAGCAGTTCTTC.

This clonotype was seen at least ten times. The rearrangement uses TRBV12-3 or TRBV12-4 and TRBJ2-1; TRBD1 aligns across 8 bases. V shed 7 bases, J shed 5 bases, and the junction held 7 bases outside the gene matches. CDR3 length: 14 residues. CDR3 region: CASIEGQENNEQFF. The CDR3 coding sequence is TGTGCCAGCATCGAGGGACAGGAAAACAATGAGCAGTTCTTC.

The chain joins TRBV28 to TRBJ1-5; TRBD1 matches 9 bases. This CDR3 region has 14 residues. CDR1 is MDHEN and CDR2 is SYDVKM in the germline V gene. With 6 bases clipped from V and 4 bases from J, the junction kept 4 bases outside the gene matches. The CDR3 protein is CASRAQGANQPQHF. DNA of the CDR3: TGTGCCAGCAGAGCACAGGGGGCAAATCAGCCCCAGCATTTT.

In DNA form, the CDR3 reads TGTGCCAGCAGCCAAGATTTCGCGTCAGGGGGGCATACGCAGTATTTT. Amino acid sequence: CASSQDFASGGHTQYF. The genes are TRBV3-1 and TRBJ2-3; a possible D gene is TRBD1 (7 bases). The CDR3 loop spans 16 amino acids. Germline V CDR1 and CDR2: LGHDT, YNNKEL (reference sequence). The ends were cut back, 0 bases at V and 7 bases at J, with 17 bases in the middle.

This clonotype has ten or more counts. The chain uses TRBV12-3 or TRBV12-4 and TRBJ2-7; 11 positions agree with TRBD1. The V segment lost 6 bases and the J segment 5 bases; nucleotides outside the gene matches: 6. This CDR3 is built from 14 residues. In DNA form, the CDR3 reads TGTGCCAGCAGCCCCGGGACAGGGGGAGACGAGCAGTACTTC. Its protein is CASSPGTGGDEQYF.

This clonotype was seen only a few times. The chain has TRBV28 and TRBJ2-2, with a possible D match to TRBD2 (6 bases). The CDR3 contains 12 residues. The V and J ends lost 6 bases and 4 bases respectively, with 6 bases between them. CDR1 MDHEN and CDR2 SYDVKM come from the germline V gene. CDR3 loop: CASSGGTGELFF. The CDR3 DNA sequence: TGTGCCAGCAGCGGGGGCACCGGGGAGCTGTTTTTT.

This clonotype turned up a few times. The chain recombines TRBV20-1 with TRBJ2-2; D possibly corresponds to TRBD2 (7 bases). Trimming pared 3 bases from V and 6 bases from J, leaving 14 bases between. CDR1 and CDR2 (germline): DFQATT, SNEGSKA (reference sequence). The CDR3 contains 14 residues. CDR3 nucleotides: TGCAGTGCTAGGGAAGCCGGGGGGCCCGGGGAGCTGTTTTTT. Protein sequence: CSAREAGGPGELFF.

This clonotype was picked up a small number of times. The CDR3 loop is CASGLVVGAGELFF. In nucleotides, the CDR3 is TGTGCTAGTGGTTTGGTCGTAGGGGCCGGGGAGCTGTTTTTT. The chain is built from TRBV12-5 and TRBJ2-2; D perhaps matches TRBD1 (5 bases). The V end was cut by 0 bases, the J end by 6 bases, with 8 bases between. Germline-derived CDR1 and CDR2 are LGHNT and FRNRAP. This CDR3 region has 14 residues.

J is TRBJ2-3 and V is TRBV24-1, with D hard to call. The germline V gene encodes CDR1 KGHDR and CDR2 SFDVKD. The CDR3 is 13 residues long. V shed 4 bases and J shed 8 bases, with 12 bases lying between them. In nucleotides, the CDR3 is TGTGCCACCAGTGACTCCGCAGTCTCTACGCAGTATTTT. Translated, it gives CATSDSAVSTQYF.

This clonotype was counted ten times or more. The V and J genes are TRBV7-9 and TRBJ1-1, with no clear D. The germline V and J ends were trimmed by 3 bases and 0 bases, with 5 bases remaining between them. Germline V gives CDR1 SEHNR, CDR2 FQNEAQ (reference sequence). This CDR3 spans 13 amino acids. CDR3 sequence: CASSFRLNTEAFF. CDR3 bases: TGTGCCAGCAGCTTTCGACTGAACACTGAAGCTTTCTTT.

This clonotype was detected ten times or more. The J gene is TRBJ2-3, the V gene TRBV7-6; D possibly corresponds to TRBD1 (6 bases). Per the germline V gene, CDR1 is SGHVS and CDR2 is FNYEAQ. Trimming pared 0 bases from V and 3 bases from J, leaving 10 bases between. The CDR3 is 15 residues long. Here the CDR3 DNA reads TGTGCCAGCAGCTTAGCGGGGGCCGAAACAGATACGCAGTATTTT. Translated, it gives CASSLAGAETDTQYF. The full variable domain, rest sourced from reference TRBV7-6 and TRBJ2-3, is GAGVSQSPRYKVTKRGQDVALRCDPISGHVSLYWYRQALGQGPEFLTYFNYEAQQDKSGLPNDRFSAERPEGSISTLTIQRTEQRDSAMYRCASSLAGAETDTQYFGPGTRLTVL.

This clonotype was counted between two and nine times. The chain carries TRBV7-3 and TRBJ2-2; 7 bases line up with TRBD1. After removal of 5 bases from V and 6 bases from J, the junction contained 9 bases not matched to a gene. The CDR3 has 15 amino acids. Germline-derived CDR1 and CDR2 are SGHTA and FQGTGA. CDR3 in amino acids: CASSPHGTDPGELFF. The CDR3 DNA is TGTGCCAGCAGCCCCCACGGGACAGACCCCGGGGAGCTGTTTTTT.

The rearrangement links TRBV2 to TRBJ2-3; D unclear. Trimming stripped 7 bases from V and 4 bases from J, with 6 bases between. Looked up from germline, CDR1 is SNHLY and CDR2 is FYNNEI. The CDR3 loop spans 11 amino acids. The CDR3 spells CASIQSDTQYF. CDR3 nucleotide sequence: TGTGCCAGCATCCAATCAGATACGCAGTATTTT. Full variable domain (missing parts from reference TRBV2 and TRBJ2-3): EPEVTQTPSHQVTQMGQEVILRCVPISNHLYFYWYRQILGQKVEFLVSFYNNEISEKSEIFDDQFSVERPDGSNFTLKIRSTKLEDSAMYFCASIQSDTQYFGPGTRLTVL.

The V and J genes are TRBV9 and TRBJ2-2; no firm D call. V gave up 2 bases and J gave up 4 bases, with 6 bases separating them. Germline lookup yields CDR1 SGDLS and CDR2 YYNGEE. This CDR3 spans 13 amino acids. The CDR3 spells CASSVRVTGELFF. CDR3 bases: TGTGCCAGCAGCGTCAGAGTCACCGGGGAGCTGTTTTTT.